This T cell receptor (beta chain) was identified during a study of metastatic and nonmetastatic thyroid tumors. TCRdb reanalyzed the PCR reads via MiXCR. The table includes tens of thousands of clones, about 4.1% detected once. There are many counts of this clone. The V gene end was trimmed by 3 bases and the J gene end by 5 bases; junction bases not matched to a gene: 5. The CDR3 covers 14 residues. CDR1 DFQATT and CDR2 SNEGSKA come from the germline V gene (reference sequence). The entire patient cohort was treatment-naive prior to thyroid surgery. This receptor was obtained from a female donor with papillary thyroid cancer or a benign thyroid nodule (not recorded which). Some clones in this sample may be carry-over from other donors' samples. The chain employs TRBV20-1 and TRBJ1-5; 9 nucleotides align to TRBD1. Sequenced material: blood. This chain's CDR3 is CSASPGQGYQPQHF. The CDR3 DNA reads as TGCAGTGCTAGTCCGGGACAGGGATATCAGCCCCAGCATTTT.